The 11 T cell receptor beta chains listed next were all sequenced from one sample in a study of neoadjuvant anti-PD-1 for oral cavity cancer. The table came from immunoSEQ multiplex PCR; TCRdb's copy has only in-frame clones and leaves some out. The sample has some 7,700 clones, 70% seen once. Indicated time point: after neoadjuvant nivolumab, at surgical resection. The starting material was PBMCs, obtained after nivolumab (anti-PD-1) treatment. The receptor source for this set is a person aged 35-80 years with oral cavity squamous cell carcinoma.

The genes are TRBV9 and TRBJ1-1; 8 nucleotides match TRBD1. The CDR3 length is 14 residues. Germline V gene lookup returns CDR1 SGDLS and CDR2 YYNGEE. V gave up 3 bases and J gave up 3 bases; unmatched junction bases: 4. CDR3 region: CASSETGEHTEAFF. The CDR3 bases are TGTGCCAGCAGCGAGACAGGGGAACACACTGAAGCTTTCTTT.

The chain recombines TRBV7-2 with TRBJ2-3; unclear D gene. CDR1 is SGHTA, CDR2 FQGNSA, per germline. V was trimmed by 1 base and J by 1 base, leaving 9 bases between them. The CDR3 runs 15 residues. Here the CDR3 DNA reads TGTGCCAGCAGCTTAGATCCCCAGGGCACAGATACGCAGTATTTT. It translates to CASSLDPQGTDTQYF.

The chain links TRBV7-2 to TRBJ1-2, with TRBD1 matching over 11 bases. CDR1 and CDR2 from the germline V gene are SGHTA and FQGNSA. The CDR3 spans 14 residues. Trimming removed 5 bases from V and 8 bases from J; junction bases left unmatched: 7. The CDR3 nucleotides are TGTGCCAGCAGCCGGACAGGGGGCGAGTGGGGCTACACCTTC. Translation gives CASSRTGGEWGYTF.

The rearrangement joins TRBV7-2 to TRBJ2-2, with D possibly matching TRBD2 (6 bases). The CDR3 has 16 amino acids. Germline CDR1 SGHTA, CDR2 FQGNSA. Trimming left V 2 bases short and J 2 bases short, with 12 bases between. For the CDR3, the DNA is TGTGCCAGCAGCTTAATGGGGGGACTCAACACCGGGGAGCTGTTTTTT. It codes for CASSLMGGLNTGELFF.

This clone has a handful of counts. The J gene is TRBJ2-3, the V gene TRBV2; 9 bases map to TRBD1. The CDR3 totals 15 residues. Germline V gene data show CDR1 as SNHLY and CDR2 as FYNNEI. The V and J ends lost 5 bases and 4 bases, in that order; junction bases with no gene match: 7. The CDR3 nucleotides read TGTGCCAGCAGTTCCCGGACAGGGGAGTCAGATACGCAGTATTTT. Amino acids: CASSSRTGESDTQYF. Based on the CDR3 plus reference TRBV2 and TRBJ2-3, the full variable domain is EPEVTQTPSHQVTQMGQEVILRCVPISNHLYFYWYRQILGQKVEFLVSFYNNEISEKSEIFDDQFSVERPDGSNFTLKIRSTKLEDSAMYFCASSSRTGESDTQYFGPGTRLTVL.

The chain recombines TRBV6-4 with TRBJ1-6, with D unclear. Trimming left V 4 bases short and J 9 bases short, with 10 bases between. Germline CDR1 reads MRHNA; CDR2 reads SNTAGT. CDR3 length equals 13 residues. CDR3: CASSATVGSPLHF. The DNA for the CDR3 is TGTGCCAGCAGTGCCACAGTCGGTTCACCCCTCCACTTT.

This chain joins TRBV7-6 and TRBJ2-3; 8 bases fit TRBD1. Germline trimming cut 5 bases from V and 5 bases from J; bases unmatched to any gene: 6. Germline V lookup: CDR1 SGHVS, CDR2 FNYEAQ. CDR3 length equals 14 residues. CDR3: CASSENRGIDTQYF. The DNA for the CDR3 is TGTGCCAGCAGCGAAAACAGGGGGATAGATACGCAGTATTTT.

This clone was recorded a few times. This chain's CDR3 is CASSLVGTNYGYTF. The CDR3 DNA sequence: TGTGCCAGCAGCTTAGTTGGGACTAACTATGGCTACACCTTC. The V and J genes are TRBV11-2 and TRBJ1-2; D is undetermined. The CDR3 is made up of 14 amino acids. CDR1 is SGHAT, CDR2 FQNNGV, per germline. Trimming left V 1 base short and J 0 bases short, with 6 bases between. The whole variable domain, remainder taken from reference TRBV11-2 and TRBJ1-2, is EAGVAQSPRYKIIEKRQSVAFWCNPISGHATLYWYQQILGQGPKLLIQFQNNGVVDDSQLPKDRFSAERLKGVDSTLKIQPAKLEDSAVYLCASSLVGTNYGYTFGSGTRLTVV.

The chain uses TRBV27 and TRBJ1-2, with 11 bases lining up with TRBD1. This CDR3 is 15 amino acids long. Trimming at V came to 8 bases and at J to 7 bases, leaving 12 bases not matched to a gene. CDR1 and CDR2 from the germline V gene are MNHEY and SMNVEV (reference sequence). The chain's CDR3 is CASAPGTGGFGGYTF. CDR3 in DNA: TGTGCCAGCGCTCCCGGGACAGGGGGTTTCGGTGGCTACACCTTC.

V is TRBV19 and J is TRBJ2-7, with D perhaps matching TRBD1 or TRBD2 (5 bases each). The V end was cut by 3 bases, the J end by 1 base, with 13 bases between. The germline V gene has CDR1 LNHDA and CDR2 SQIVND (reference sequence). The CDR3 is 15 amino acids. This chain's CDR3 is CASSIDGDDSYEQYF. CDR3 DNA: TGTGCCAGTAGTATCGATGGGGACGATTCCTACGAGCAGTACTTC.

The gene calls are TRBV4-3 and TRBJ1-2; 8 nucleotides align to TRBD1. The CDR3 totals 16 residues. V was clipped by 4 bases and J by 0 bases; unmatched bases: 7. CDR1 LGHNA and CDR2 YSLEER come from the germline V gene. CDR3 protein: CASSLQGGQANYGYTF. The CDR3 bases are TGCGCCAGCAGCCTCCAGGGGGGACAGGCTAACTATGGCTACACCTTC.